The 4 T cell receptor beta chains reported below all come from one sample, sequenced in a study of response to subunit inactivated influenza vaccine. Each CDR3 protein gets one entry after TCRdb re-called the RT-PCR reads with MiXCR. The sample carries 450,000 to 600,000 distinct CDR3 sequences, approximately 7.7% recorded once. The sample consisted of PBMCs from blood, taken around 25 months after vaccination. The source is a man between 50 and 69 years old who received an inactivated influenza vaccine.

This clonotype came up many times. V usage is TRBV29-1 and J usage is TRBJ2-3, with D unclear. Germline V gene data show CDR1 as SQVTM and CDR2 as ANQGSEA. The length of the CDR3 is 11 residues. The V gene lost 3 bases and the J gene lost 4 bases, with 5 bases spanning the gap. CDR3 DNA sequence: TGCAGCGTTGATTTTGCAGATACGCAGTATTTT. Its translation: CSVDFADTQYF.

This clonotype was counted between two and nine times. The chain has TRBV18 and TRBJ2-7; D tentatively fits TRBD1 or TRBD2 (5 bases each). V shed 3 bases and J shed 0 bases, with 12 bases lying between them. Germline CDR1 reads KGHSH; CDR2 reads LQKENI. This CDR3 is built from 15 residues. CDR3 sequence: CASSPEGRDSYEQYF. CDR3 sequence (DNA): TGTGCCAGCTCACCCGAGGGACGGGACTCCTACGAGCAGTACTTC.

A few counts support this clonotype. This sequence joins TRBV7-2 and TRBJ2-3; 12 positions agree with TRBD2. CDR1 and CDR2 from the germline V gene are SGHTA and FQGNSA. The CDR3 spans 17 residues. V was pared by 5 bases and J by 2 bases, with 8 bases of the junction left unmatched. CDR3 loop: CASSLRLAGANTDTQYF. CDR3 in DNA: TGTGCCAGCAGCCTACGACTAGCGGGGGCTAACACAGATACGCAGTATTTT.

This clonotype has more than one count but fewer than ten. J is TRBJ1-1 and V is TRBV29-1; D ambiguous. Trimming took 5 bases from V and 7 from J, leaving 11 bases between them. The germline CDR1 and CDR2 sequences are SQVTM and ANQGSEA. The CDR3 contains 11 residues. The CDR3 sequence: CSVRRLGEAFF. CDR3 in DNA: TGCAGCGTTCGGCGCCTGGGTGAAGCTTTCTTT.